This T cell receptor (beta chain) was found in a study of early T cells in non-severe SARS-CoV-2 infection. On the study more broadly: Chains stayed unpaired after sequencing of bulk RNA from unsorted whole blood.

V was pared by 4 bases and J by 3 bases, with 10 bases between. The CDR3 spans 12 residues. Germline-derived CDR1 and CDR2 are DFQATT and SNEGSKA (reference sequence). As part of library construction, unique molecular identifiers were attached to individual cDNA molecules. One entry per CDR3 protein results from TCRdb running MiXCR on the 5' RACE reads. The sample records approximately 70,000 distinct CDR3 sequences, 9.5% to 15% being singletons. Sequenced material: whole blood, taken at baseline. The sequence was obtained from an adult who was a healthcare worker with PCR-confirmed SARS-CoV-2 infection or an uninfected control (not recorded which). The donor label of this sample is uncertain. The rearrangement joins TRBV20-1 to TRBJ2-7; no firm D call. The CDR3 protein is CSAKLPGYEQYF. In DNA form, the CDR3 reads TGCAGTGCTAAACTCCCAGGCTACGAGCAGTACTTC.